The 24 T cell receptor beta chains in this list originate from one sample, sequenced in a study of regulatory T cells in long-lasting Graves disease. Building the TCR beta libraries relied on iRepertoire HTBI primers, and CDR3 regions underwent Arm-PCR. A single record per CDR3 protein comes from TCRdb applying MiXCR to the multiplex PCR reads. The sample records roughly 500,000 distinct CDR3 sequences, approximately 14% being singletons. Time point: newly diagnosed GD, antithyroid drugs for less than 3 months. PBMC-extracted RNA yielded the TCR library. These data were likewise used in another study, on T cells in Graves' hyperthyroidism and ophthalmopathy.

The specimen was peripheral blood mononuclear cells (PBMCs), collected at new diagnosis, from a patient treated with antithyroid drugs. Every receptor here comes from a woman between 50 and 59 years old with Graves disease.

This clonotype was seen ten or more times. The chain employs TRBV12-3 or TRBV12-4 and TRBJ1-1, with 10 bases identical to TRBD1. This CDR3 is 19 amino acids long. V trimming: 5 bases; J trimming: 4 bases; junction bases outside the gene matches: 19. CDR3 sequence (DNA): TGTGCCAGCAGTCTCGCGCCCGGGACAGGGGCCTGGGGCGGCACTGAAGCTTTCTTT. Its translation: CASSLAPGTGAWGGTEAFF.

Ten or more counts support this clonotype. CDR3 sequence (DNA): TGTGCCAGCAGTTTGTTAGGACAGGGCTACGAGCAGTACTTC. Its translation is CASSLLGQGYEQYF. The rearrangement links TRBV28 to TRBJ2-7, with 8 nucleotides matching TRBD1. Germline V gene sequence: CDR1 MDHEN, CDR2 SYDVKM. This CDR3 is built from 14 residues. With 3 bases clipped from V and 3 bases from J, the junction kept 4 bases outside the gene matches.

This clonotype was seen a few times. The CDR3 region is CASSGRQSGYTF. The DNA for the CDR3 is TGTGCCAGCAGCGGACGACAGTCGGGCTACACCTTC. This chain uses TRBV9 with TRBJ1-2; a weak D match, TRBD1 (5 bases). This CDR3 has 12 amino acids. Germline loops: CDR1 SGDLS, CDR2 YYNGEE. V was trimmed by 3 bases and J by 8 bases, leaving 11 bases between them.

The J gene is TRBJ1-5, the V gene TRBV30; a possible D gene is TRBD1 (6 bases). The CDR3 contains 14 residues. V gave up 1 base and J gave up 7 bases, with 14 bases separating them. Germline CDR1 is GTSNPN and CDR2 is SVGIG (reference sequence). DNA of the CDR3: TGTGCCTGGAGTGGGGCAGGGGTCCGACAGCCCCAGCATTTT. This sequence encodes CAWSGAGVRQPQHF.

As to this clonotype: A read error may be the cause here, since a much bigger clone is one base away. This chain links TRBV6-5 with TRBJ2-3; D may be TRBD2 (6 bases). Germline CDR1 reads MNHEY; CDR2 reads SVGAGI. Trimming removed 2 bases at V and 8 bases at J, with 14 bases between. This CDR3 region has 14 residues. This chain's CDR3 is CASSYASVGGTQYF. The CDR3 nucleotides read TGTGCCAGCAGTTACGCTAGCGTCGGAGGTACGCAGTATTTT.

This clonotype has a handful of counts. The rearrangement uses TRBV4-2 and TRBJ2-7; 7 bases line up with TRBD1. CDR3 length: 14 residues. Germline loops: CDR1 LGHNA, CDR2 YNFKEQ. The junction had 3 bases not matched to a gene; V was cut back by 2 bases and J by 2 bases. This CDR3 reads CASSQRDSTYEQYF. As DNA, the CDR3 is TGTGCCAGCAGCCAAAGGGACAGTACCTACGAGCAGTACTTC.

V is TRBV10-3 and J is TRBJ1-2, with D tentatively TRBD1 (6 bases). V lost 3 bases, J lost 4 bases, and 12 bases lay in between. Germline V gene data show CDR1 as ENHRY and CDR2 as SYGVKD. CDR3 size: 14 residues. This CDR3 reads CAISDEGVGYGYTF. In DNA, the CDR3 is TGTGCCATCAGTGACGAGGGGGTCGGCTATGGCTACACCTTC.

The chain combines TRBV10-1 with TRBJ2-5; the D is unclear. The germline CDR1 and CDR2 sequences are WNHNN and SYGVQD (reference sequence). The CDR3 sequence is 13 residues long. Deletions cut 5 bases from V and 7 bases from J, with 14 bases between. CDR3 DNA: TGCGCCAGCAGTCTCCTGCGGTCAGGGACCCAGTACTTC. The encoded protein is CASSLLRSGTQYF.

J is TRBJ2-7 and V is TRBV5-1, with D perhaps being TRBD1 or TRBD2 (5 bases each). The CDR3 extends over 14 amino acids. V dropped 4 bases and J dropped 2 bases, with 13 bases sitting between them. Germline assignment: CDR1 SGHRS and CDR2 YFSETQ. The CDR3 region is CASSRPGPTYEQYF. CDR3 sequence (DNA): TGCGCCAGCAGCAGGCCGGGACCGACCTACGAGCAGTACTTC.

CDR3 residues: CAWSVQPSSYEQYF. CDR3 nucleotide sequence: TGTGCCTGGAGTGTGCAACCGAGCTCCTACGAGCAGTACTTC. The chain recombines TRBV30 with TRBJ2-7; D is uncertain. The CDR3 length is 14 residues. Trimming cost V 0 bases and J 0 bases, with 9 bases left between them. Germline V CDR1 and CDR2: GTSNPN, SVGIG (reference sequence).

The rearrangement joins TRBV6-1 to TRBJ2-1; D possibly uses TRBD1 or TRBD2 (6 bases each). The CDR3 consists of 15 residues. Trimming stripped 7 bases from V and 1 base from J, with 14 bases between. From germline, CDR1 is MNHNS and CDR2 SASEGT. The CDR3 region has the DNA TGTGCCAGCACCGAACGGGGGACATCCTACAATGAGCAGTTCTTC. Amino acid sequence: CASTERGTSYNEQFF.

On this clonotype itself: A much larger clone sits a single nucleotide away, making a read error possible. V gene TRBV12-3 or TRBV12-4 combines with J gene TRBJ1-1; D gene ambiguous. There are 12 residues in the CDR3. V was pared by 2 bases and J by 8 bases, with 9 bases between. The CDR3 loop is CASSLMRAEAFF. The CDR3, as DNA: TGTGCCAGCAGTTTAATGAGGGCCGAAGCTTTCTTT.

This clonotype was recorded many times. This chain uses TRBV2 with TRBJ1-2, with TRBD1 matching 7 bases. J lost 7 bases, V lost 5 bases, and 10 bases had no gene match. This CDR3 region has 14 residues. The germline V gene has CDR1 SNHLY and CDR2 FYNNEI. CDR3 protein: CASSHRGVGPGYTF. CDR3 bases: TGTGCCAGCAGTCACAGGGGCGTCGGTCCTGGCTACACCTTC.

The V gene is TRBV5-1, the J gene TRBJ2-2; the D is unclear. Trimming took 0 bases from V and 2 from J, leaving 11 bases between them. CDR1 is SGHRS and CDR2 is YFSETQ in the germline V gene. The CDR3 runs to 16 residues. CDR3 in DNA: TGCGCCAGCAGCTTGGAAGGACCACCAAACACCGGGGAGCTGTTTTTT. Protein product: CASSLEGPPNTGELFF.

This clonotype was found many times. This chain connects TRBV27 to TRBJ2-1, with 9 positions matching TRBD1. The CDR3 has 14 residues. CDR1 and CDR2 from the germline V gene are MNHEY and SMNVEV (reference sequence). The V gene end was trimmed by 6 bases and the J gene end by 12 bases; junction bases not matched to a gene: 12. The chain's CDR3 is CASSPGTGHLGQFF. The CDR3 DNA is TGTGCCAGCAGCCCCGGGACAGGGCATCTTGGGCAGTTCTTC.

Notes on this clonotype: The junction departs from germline at one end; a sequencing error may be responsible. The chain has TRBV12-3 or TRBV12-4 and TRBJ2-5; TRBD2 matches 10 bases. The CDR3 consists of 14 residues. The DNA of the CDR3 is TGTGCCAGCAGGAGGGGGCTAGCGGGAGAGGCCCAGTACTTC. It is translated as CASRRGLAGEAQYF.

This clonotype was counted many times. The chain recombines TRBV7-9 with TRBJ1-1; D might be TRBD1 (5 bases). The CDR3 covers 12 residues. Germline loops: CDR1 SEHNR, CDR2 FQNEAQ (reference sequence). The V and J ends lost 11 bases and 1 base respectively, with 11 bases between them. The CDR3: CACRGANTEAFF. As DNA, the CDR3 is TGTGCCTGCCGGGGCGCGAACACTGAAGCTTTCTTT.

This clonotype was recorded many times. The gene calls are TRBV7-3 and TRBJ2-2; TRBD2 matches 11 bases. The CDR3 has 17 residues. Germline assignment: CDR1 SGHTA and CDR2 FQGTGA. Unmatched junction bases numbered 6, after V lost 5 bases and J lost 1 base. The CDR3 DNA sequence: TGTGCCAGCAGCCAAAACGGACTAGCGGGGAACACCGGGGAGCTGTTTTTT. Translating gives CASSQNGLAGNTGELFF.

The chain is built from TRBV18 and TRBJ2-7, with D tentatively TRBD1 (6 bases). Germline CDR1 reads KGHSH; CDR2 reads LQKENI. The V gene lost 3 bases and the J gene lost 5 bases, with 11 bases spanning the gap. This CDR3 spans 13 amino acids. CDR3 region: CASSPLTGDEQYF. The CDR3 DNA reads TGTGCCAGCTCACCGTTGACAGGTGACGAGCAGTACTTC.

V usage is TRBV5-1 and J usage is TRBJ2-3, with D maybe TRBD2 (6 bases). CDR1 SGHRS and CDR2 YFSETQ come from the germline V gene. Trimming stripped 4 bases from V and 1 base from J, with 13 bases between. CDR3 size: 15 residues. CDR3 sequence: CASSMRGLGTDTQYF. In DNA, the CDR3 is TGCGCCAGCAGCATGCGGGGACTGGGCACAGATACGCAGTATTTT.

The chain has TRBV6-5 and TRBJ2-3, with D hard to call. In germline, CDR1 is MNHEY, CDR2 SVGAGI. Trimming pared 2 bases from V and 6 bases from J, leaving 9 bases between. The CDR3 spans 13 residues. The CDR3 region is CASSYPPFDTQYF. The CDR3 region has the DNA TGTGCCAGCAGTTACCCTCCATTTGATACGCAGTATTTT.

Many counts were recorded for this clonotype. V gene TRBV5-6 combines with J gene TRBJ1-2; D not resolved. The CDR3 runs to 13 residues. V shed 0 bases and J shed 3 bases, with 6 bases lying between them. Looked up from germline, CDR1 is SGHDT and CDR2 is YYEEEE. The CDR3 sequence: CASSLDSYYGYTF. The CDR3 DNA reads TGTGCCAGCAGCTTGGACAGTTACTATGGCTACACCTTC.

The genes are TRBV12-3 or TRBV12-4 and TRBJ2-1; 12 bases fit TRBD2. J lost 6 bases, V lost 7 bases, and 4 bases had no gene match. This CDR3 is 14 amino acids long. In DNA, the CDR3 is TGTGCCAGCAATAGACTAGCGGGAGTCAATGAGCAGTTCTTC. Protein product: CASNRLAGVNEQFF.

In this sample, this clonotype turned up many times. The V call is TRBV2, the J call TRBJ1-1; no clear D. CDR1 SNHLY and CDR2 FYNNEI come from the germline V gene. V lost 6 bases and J lost 1, with 6 bases in between. The CDR3 covers 12 residues. CDR3 in DNA: TGTGCCAGCAGGAAGGCGAACACTGAAGCTTTCTTT. As protein: CASRKANTEAFF.